These 13 T cell receptor beta chains originate from one sample sequenced in a study of cytomegalovirus exposure and HLA in healthy donors. Researchers ran the PCR with 60 Vbeta and 13 Jbeta primers. TCRdb's copy holds only in-frame clones and misses some; the assay was immunoSEQ multiplex PCR. The repertoire has about 140,000 clones, approximately 78% of them found once; the top ten carry 2.5% to 3%. The sequenced sample was PBMCs. These receptor sequences come from a female donor in good health and CMV-seronegative.

The chain is built from TRBV7-9 and TRBJ1-6; D not certain. Germline-derived CDR1 and CDR2 are SEHNR and FQNEAQ (reference sequence). The CDR3 is 16 amino acids. With 3 bases removed from V and 2 bases from J, the gap between germline ends came to 11 bases. Here the CDR3 DNA reads TGTGCCAGCAGCTTCTCGGGCGGGCCCTATAATTCACCCCTCCACTTT. Encoded protein: CASSFSGGPYNSPLHF.

The V and J genes are TRBV7-8 and TRBJ2-7, with D perhaps matching TRBD1 (5 bases). Germline V gives CDR1 SGHVS, CDR2 FQNEAQ. CDR3 length: 14 amino acids. Trimming pared 0 bases from V and 3 bases from J, leaving 9 bases between. The DNA for the CDR3 is TGTGCCAGCAGCTTAGCTACAGGAATCTACGAGCAGTACTTC. Encoded protein: CASSLATGIYEQYF.

The chain carries TRBV7-2 and TRBJ2-7; TRBD1 matches 10 bases. J was trimmed by 0 bases and V by 7 bases; bases with no gene match: 12. Per germline, CDR1 SGHTA and CDR2 FQGNSA. The CDR3 length is 17 residues. CDR3 sequence reads: CASTPGTGVPSSYEQYF. CDR3 sequence (DNA): TGTGCCAGCACCCCAGGGACAGGGGTCCCGAGCTCCTACGAGCAGTACTTC.

The rearrangement links TRBV4-1 to TRBJ2-1, with TRBD2 identical over 10 bases. The trim removed 3 bases at V and 2 bases at J, leaving 10 bases unmatched. The CDR3 runs to 18 residues. Germline V gene lookup returns CDR1 MGHRA and CDR2 YSYEKL. CDR3 DNA: TGCGCCAGCAGCCAGGGGGGGGAGCGGGAGGGCCCCTACAATGAGCAGTTCTTC. This codes for CASSQGGEREGPYNEQFF.

The CDR3, as DNA: TGTGCCAGCAGTTTATCATGGCAGGGGAACAATCAGCCCCAGCATTTT. This sequence encodes CASSLSWQGNNQPQHF. V gene TRBV27 combines with J gene TRBJ1-5; possible D gene TRBD1, 6 bases. Germline V gene data show CDR1 as MNHEY and CDR2 as SMNVEV (reference sequence). V lost 0 bases to trimming and J lost 3 bases, with 12 bases between them. This CDR3 region has 16 residues.

This clone was seen a single time. The gene calls are TRBV5-1 and TRBJ1-2; D gene ambiguous. The V and J ends lost 5 bases and 4 bases respectively, with 21 bases between them. CDR3 length equals 16 residues. In germline, CDR1 is SGHRS, CDR2 YFSETQ. CDR3 coding DNA: TGCGCCAGCAGTCTGGCGGGGAATGGCAGATTCTATGGCTACACCTTC. Translation: CASSLAGNGRFYGYTF.

This clone was seen more than once but under ten times. V is TRBV6-1 and J is TRBJ2-7; 8 bases agree with TRBD1. The CDR3 sequence is 12 residues long. V gave up 6 bases and J gave up 5 bases; unmatched junction bases: 3. Germline lookup yields CDR1 MNHNS and CDR2 SASEGT. CDR3 coding DNA: TGTGCCAGCAGGTCGACAGGGGACGAGCAGTACTTC. Its translation is CASRSTGDEQYF.

There are a few counts of this clone. The J gene is TRBJ2-3, the V gene TRBV2; TRBD2 might be the D (5 bases). The V gene's germline CDR1 is SNHLY and CDR2 FYNNEI. V lost 6 bases and J lost 8, with 9 bases in between. There are 11 residues in the CDR3. The CDR3 protein is CASRLRGTQYF. In DNA form, the CDR3 reads TGTGCCAGCAGGCTCCGGGGTACGCAGTATTTT.

The chain couples TRBV6-4 to TRBJ2-7, with D possibly matching TRBD2 (5 bases). Germline V gives CDR1 MRHNA, CDR2 SNTAGT. CDR3 size: 14 residues. Trimming removed 2 bases at V and 4 bases at J, with 12 bases between. The CDR3: CASSDPRRGYEQYF. The CDR3 DNA reads TGTGCCAGCAGTGACCCAAGACGGGGTTACGAGCAGTACTTC.

There are a few counts of this clone. One end of the junction fails to match germline, which may point to a read error. This chain links TRBV5-6 with TRBJ2-3, with 8 bases aligning to TRBD2. Per the germline V gene, CDR1 is SGHDT and CDR2 is YYEEEE. The CDR3 length is 11 residues. The CDR3 region has the DNA TGTGCCAGCAGCTCGCGGGGGGCACCCAGCTTT. It codes for CASSSRGAPSF.

The chain carries TRBV30 and TRBJ1-3, with 7 bases identical to TRBD1. Looked up from germline, CDR1 is GTSNPN and CDR2 is SVGIG (reference sequence). The junction had 5 bases not matched to a gene; V was cut back by 3 bases and J by 0 bases. The CDR3 has 15 amino acids. The CDR3 here is CAWRGGTTSGNTIYF. CDR3 DNA: TGTGCCTGGAGAGGGGGCACCACCTCTGGAAACACCATATATTTT.

The chain recombines TRBV5-1 with TRBJ2-3; 12 bases agree with TRBD2. The V and J ends lost 3 bases and 5 bases, in that order; junction bases with no gene match: 10. Germline V gives CDR1 SGHRS, CDR2 YFSETQ. The CDR3 is 17 amino acids. Here the CDR3 DNA reads TGCGCCAGCAGCTCTCTACTAGCGGGAGGAGTAGGAGATACGCAGTATTTT. Protein product: CASSSLLAGGVGDTQYF.

This clone was observed a few times. CDR3 amino acids: CASTRRVDGELFF. The CDR3 DNA follows: TGTGCCAGCACCCGGCGGGTGGACGGGGAGCTGTTTTTT. The chain recombines TRBV6-5 with TRBJ2-2, with a tentative D call TRBD2 (5 bases). The CDR3 is made up of 13 amino acids. Trimming cost V 7 bases and J 7 bases, with 13 bases left between them. Germline loops: CDR1 MNHEY, CDR2 SVGAGI.